This TCR beta chain was found in a study of human T cells and chemical hapten exposure. TCRdb reprocessed the RACE reads with MiXCR, giving one entry per CDR3 protein. The sample carries over 300,000 distinct CDR3 sequences, 4% to 6% recorded once. Time point defined: pre-sensitization, week 0. Treatment denoted: therapeutic diphenylcyclopropenone sensitization with weekly scalp DPC. Germline V CDR1 and CDR2: SGHRS, YFSETQ. The V gene lost 3 bases and the J gene lost 0 bases, with 14 bases spanning the gap. This CDR3 region has 16 residues. The source is a woman between 45 and 65 years old with alopecia areata. Some clones in this sample may be carry-over from other donors' samples. The chain uses TRBV5-1 and TRBJ2-3; D tentatively reads TRBD1 or TRBD2 (5 bases each). The sample consisted of whole blood, taken in connection with sensitization to the hapten diphenylcyclopropenone (DPC). This CDR3 reads CASSSGTASSTDTQYF. As DNA, the CDR3 is TGCGCCAGCAGCTCTGGGACGGCTTCTAGCACAGATACGCAGTATTTT.